The clone carrying this T cell receptor beta chain is labeled as medium-sized (0.01 to 0.1%). Its antigen is currently unknown. This sample is drawn from a study of beta chain features in type 1 diabetes. Study-wide context: Investigators examined approximately 110,000,000 sorted cells across all samples.

CDR1 SGHTA and CDR2 FQGNSA come from the germline V gene. Trimming cost V 1 base and J 7 bases, with 8 bases left between them. The CDR3 consists of 14 residues. By way of CD45RO/CCR7/CD25/CD127/CD95/CD27, the CD4+ regulatory, stem cell-like memory, central memory and naive cells were sorted. The isolated RNA, all of it, was reverse transcribed, so expressed TCRB transcripts were what got sequenced. Using immunoSEQ multiplex PCR, the repertoire was profiled, and TCRdb retains in-frame clones only, with some absent. The sample yields 240,000 or so clones, less than 35% seen once. Study-wide results and limits: For patients, the naive, central memory and Treg TCRB repertoires appeared more alike than for healthy donors. PCR could preferentially amplify shorter templates, alike in patients and controls.

The receptor was isolated from a man aged 25-40 years in good health. The chain couples TRBV7-2 to TRBJ1-6; no clear D. The sequenced sample consisted of central memory CD4+ T cells from blood. In DNA, the CDR3 is TGTGCCAGCAGCTTAGTGGAAGGGAATTCACCCCTCCACTTT. Protein: CASSLVEGNSPLHF.